The entry below gives a single T cell receptor (beta chain) sequence along with its context. As yet, its antigen is unknown. The data belong to a study of shared clonotypes between healthy human individuals. The wider study: The cohort comprised a couple of women and a few men. Their ages spanned 18 to 49 years. The plates for each donor numbered three CD4 naive, three CD4 memory, two CD8 naive and one CD8 memory.

Genomic DNA of each subset was evenly split across several immunoSEQ plates. TCRdb's copy holds only in-frame clones and misses some; the assay was immunoSEQ multiplex PCR. In the table there are millions of clones, approximately 95% of which are singletons. J lost 5 bases, V lost 3 bases, and 10 bases had no gene match. Germline CDR1 is SGHTA and CDR2 is FQGNSA. This CDR3 has 15 residues. Terminally differentiated effector memory CD45RA+ cells were excluded by CCR7 positive selection of CD45RO-negative cells. General study points: With a handful of donors compared, around 5% of naive CD4 clonotypes were shared.

The sample comprised naive CD8+ T cells sorted from blood. This chain joins TRBV7-2 and TRBJ2-7; 7 positions match TRBD2. This clonotype originated in a man younger than 30 in good health. Here the CDR3 reads CASSFGAGSGHEQYF. The DNA of the CDR3 is TGTGCCAGCAGCTTCGGAGCGGGAAGCGGACACGAGCAGTACTTC.